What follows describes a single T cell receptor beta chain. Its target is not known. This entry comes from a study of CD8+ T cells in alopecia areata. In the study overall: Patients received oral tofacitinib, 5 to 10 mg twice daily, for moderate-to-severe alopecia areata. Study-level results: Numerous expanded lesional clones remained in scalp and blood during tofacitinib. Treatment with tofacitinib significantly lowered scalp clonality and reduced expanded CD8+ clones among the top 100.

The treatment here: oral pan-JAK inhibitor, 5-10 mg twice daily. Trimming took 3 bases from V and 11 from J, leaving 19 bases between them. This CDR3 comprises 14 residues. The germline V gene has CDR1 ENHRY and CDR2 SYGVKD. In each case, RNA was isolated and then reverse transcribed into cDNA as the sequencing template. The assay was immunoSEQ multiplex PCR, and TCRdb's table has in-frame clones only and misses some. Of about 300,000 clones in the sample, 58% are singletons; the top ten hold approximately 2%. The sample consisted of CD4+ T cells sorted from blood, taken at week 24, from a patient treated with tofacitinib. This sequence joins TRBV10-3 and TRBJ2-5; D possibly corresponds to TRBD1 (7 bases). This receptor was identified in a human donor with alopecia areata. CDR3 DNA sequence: TGTGCCATCAGTGACCCGACAGGGTCGGGAGAGCAGTACTTC. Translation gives CAISDPTGSGEQYF.